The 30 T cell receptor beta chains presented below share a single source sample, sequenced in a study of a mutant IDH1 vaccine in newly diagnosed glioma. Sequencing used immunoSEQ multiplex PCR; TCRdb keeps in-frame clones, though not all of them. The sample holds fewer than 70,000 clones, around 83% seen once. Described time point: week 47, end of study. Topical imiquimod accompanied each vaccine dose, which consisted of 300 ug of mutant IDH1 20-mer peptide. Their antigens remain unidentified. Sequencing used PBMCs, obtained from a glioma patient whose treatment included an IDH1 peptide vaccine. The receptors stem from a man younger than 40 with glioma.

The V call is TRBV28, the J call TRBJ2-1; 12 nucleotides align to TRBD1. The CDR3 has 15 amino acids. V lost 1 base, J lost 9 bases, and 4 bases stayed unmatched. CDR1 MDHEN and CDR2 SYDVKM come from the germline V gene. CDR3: CASSLLGTGGVEQFF. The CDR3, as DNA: TGTGCCAGCAGTTTATTAGGGACAGGGGGCGTTGAGCAGTTCTTC.

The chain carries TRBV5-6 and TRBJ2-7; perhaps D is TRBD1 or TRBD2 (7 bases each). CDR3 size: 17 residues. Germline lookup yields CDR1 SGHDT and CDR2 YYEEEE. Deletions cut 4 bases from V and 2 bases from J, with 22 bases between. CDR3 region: CASSRRPGAGGAYEQYF. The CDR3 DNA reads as TGTGCCAGCAGCCGGAGACCCGGGGCAGGGGGGGCCTACGAGCAGTACTTC. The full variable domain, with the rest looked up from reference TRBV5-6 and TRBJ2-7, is DAGVTQSPTHLIKTRGQQVTLRCSPKSGHDTVSWYQQALGQGPQFIFQYYEEEERQRGNFPDRFSGHQFPNYSSELNVNALLLGDSALYLCASSRRPGAGGAYEQYFGPGTRLTVT.

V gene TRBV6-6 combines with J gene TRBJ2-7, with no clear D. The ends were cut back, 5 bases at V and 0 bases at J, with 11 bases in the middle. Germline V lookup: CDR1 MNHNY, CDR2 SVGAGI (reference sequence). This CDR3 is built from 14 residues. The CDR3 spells CASSLTGSSYEQYF. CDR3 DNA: TGTGCCAGCAGTCTAACGGGCAGCTCCTACGAGCAGTACTTC.

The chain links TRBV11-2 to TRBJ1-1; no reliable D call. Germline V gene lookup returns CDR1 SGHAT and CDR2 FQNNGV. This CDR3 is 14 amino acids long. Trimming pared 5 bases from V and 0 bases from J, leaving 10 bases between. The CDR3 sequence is CASSPATMNTEAFF. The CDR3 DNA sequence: TGTGCCAGCAGCCCAGCTACTATGAACACTGAAGCTTTCTTT.

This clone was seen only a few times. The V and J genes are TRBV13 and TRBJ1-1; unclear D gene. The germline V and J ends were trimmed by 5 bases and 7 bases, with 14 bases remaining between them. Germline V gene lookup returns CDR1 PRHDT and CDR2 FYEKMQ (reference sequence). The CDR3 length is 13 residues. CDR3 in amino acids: CASSHRMTDEAFF. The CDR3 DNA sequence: TGTGCCAGCAGCCATCGCATGACGGATGAAGCTTTCTTT.

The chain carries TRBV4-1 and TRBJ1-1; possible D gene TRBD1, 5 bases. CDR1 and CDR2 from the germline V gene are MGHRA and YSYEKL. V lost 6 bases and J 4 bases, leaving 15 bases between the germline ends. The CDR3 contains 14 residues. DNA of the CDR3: TGCGCCAGCAGGCCCCAGGCCGGGGGCACTGAAGCTTTCTTT. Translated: CASRPQAGGTEAFF.

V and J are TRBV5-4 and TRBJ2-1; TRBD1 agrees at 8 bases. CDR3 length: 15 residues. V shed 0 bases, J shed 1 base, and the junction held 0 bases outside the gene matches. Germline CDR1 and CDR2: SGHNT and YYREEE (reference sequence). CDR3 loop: CASSLDRGSYNEQFF. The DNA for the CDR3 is TGTGCCAGCAGCTTGGACAGGGGGTCCTACAATGAGCAGTTCTTC.

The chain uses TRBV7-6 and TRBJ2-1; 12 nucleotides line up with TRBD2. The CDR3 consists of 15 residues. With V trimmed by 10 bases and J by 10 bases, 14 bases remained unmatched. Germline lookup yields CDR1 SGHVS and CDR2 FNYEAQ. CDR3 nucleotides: TGTGCCACCCTGAAGTCTAGCGGGGGGGCCGAGGAGCAGTTCTTC. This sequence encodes CATLKSSGGAEEQFF.

The CDR3: CASSLAHQPQHF. The CDR3 DNA sequence: TGTGCCAGCAGTTTAGCTCATCAGCCCCAGCATTTT. The chain couples TRBV28 to TRBJ1-5; D is unclear. Trimming took off 2 bases at V and 5 bases at J, with 4 bases between the two ends. CDR1 and CDR2 from the germline V gene are MDHEN and SYDVKM. The length of the CDR3 is 12 residues.

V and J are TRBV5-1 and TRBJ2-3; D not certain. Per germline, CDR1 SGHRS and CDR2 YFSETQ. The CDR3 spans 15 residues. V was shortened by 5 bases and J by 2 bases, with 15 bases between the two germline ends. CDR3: CASRLGRSNTDTQYF. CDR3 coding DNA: TGCGCCAGCAGGTTAGGACGGTCCAACACAGATACGCAGTATTTT.

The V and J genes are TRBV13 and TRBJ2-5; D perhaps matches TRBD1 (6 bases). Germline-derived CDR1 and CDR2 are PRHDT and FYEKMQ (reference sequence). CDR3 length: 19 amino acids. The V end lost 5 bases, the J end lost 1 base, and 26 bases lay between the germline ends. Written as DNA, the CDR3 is TGTGCCAGCAGCCACCAGGGGCTCAGGGCCCGGGCACGCCAAGAGACCCAGTACTTC. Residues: CASSHQGLRARARQETQYF.

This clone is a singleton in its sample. CDR3 DNA sequence: TGTGCCAGCAGTTTAAGTGGTATAGCGGGGAGACGACAAGAGACCCAGTACTTC. Protein sequence: CASSLSGIAGRRQETQYF. This chain connects TRBV27 to TRBJ2-5; 8 nucleotides line up with TRBD2. CDR1 and CDR2 (germline): MNHEY, SMNVEV (reference sequence). The CDR3 is 18 residues long. With 2 bases clipped from V and 2 bases from J, the junction kept 13 bases outside the gene matches.

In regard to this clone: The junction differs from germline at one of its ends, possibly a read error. CDR3 bases: TGTGCCAGCAGCCTAACTCTCGGCTTAGCGGGAGGAGGGGATGAGCAGTTCTTC. This encodes CASSLTLGLAGGGDEQFF. This chain links TRBV7-3 with TRBJ2-1; TRBD2 matches at 10 bases. This CDR3 is 18 amino acids long. Per the germline V gene, CDR1 is SGHTA and CDR2 is FQGTGA.

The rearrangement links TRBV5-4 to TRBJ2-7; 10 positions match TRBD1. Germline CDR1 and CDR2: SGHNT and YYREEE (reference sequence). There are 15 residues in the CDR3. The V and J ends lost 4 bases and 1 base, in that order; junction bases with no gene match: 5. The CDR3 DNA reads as TGTGCCAGCAGCCCGGGACAGGGGTGGTCCTACGAGCAGTACTTC. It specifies CASSPGQGWSYEQYF.

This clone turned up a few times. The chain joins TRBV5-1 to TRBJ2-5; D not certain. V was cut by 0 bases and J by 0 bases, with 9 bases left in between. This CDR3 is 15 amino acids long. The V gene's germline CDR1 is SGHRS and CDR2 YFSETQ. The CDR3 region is CASSLGPSYQETQYF. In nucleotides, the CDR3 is TGCGCCAGCAGCTTGGGCCCGTCGTACCAAGAGACCCAGTACTTC.

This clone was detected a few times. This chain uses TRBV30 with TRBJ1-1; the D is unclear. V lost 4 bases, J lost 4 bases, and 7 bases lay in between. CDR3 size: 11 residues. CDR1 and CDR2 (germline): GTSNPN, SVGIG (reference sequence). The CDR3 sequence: CAWKEGTEAFF. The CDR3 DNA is TGTGCCTGGAAGGAGGGCACTGAAGCTTTCTTT.

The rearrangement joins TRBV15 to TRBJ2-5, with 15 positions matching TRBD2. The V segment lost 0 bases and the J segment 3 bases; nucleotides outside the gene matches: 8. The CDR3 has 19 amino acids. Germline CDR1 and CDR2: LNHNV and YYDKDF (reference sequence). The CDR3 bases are TGTGCCACCAGCAGAGATCCCCGGACTAGCGGGGGGGCTGAAGAGACCCAGTACTTC. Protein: CATSRDPRTSGGAEETQYF.

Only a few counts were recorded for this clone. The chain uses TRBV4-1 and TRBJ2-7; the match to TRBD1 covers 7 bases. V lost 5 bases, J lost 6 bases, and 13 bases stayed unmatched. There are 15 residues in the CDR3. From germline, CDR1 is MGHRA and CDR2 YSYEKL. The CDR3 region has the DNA TGCGCCAGCAGCGCATCGTCGAATACAGGGGTCGAGCAGTACTTC. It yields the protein CASSASSNTGVEQYF.

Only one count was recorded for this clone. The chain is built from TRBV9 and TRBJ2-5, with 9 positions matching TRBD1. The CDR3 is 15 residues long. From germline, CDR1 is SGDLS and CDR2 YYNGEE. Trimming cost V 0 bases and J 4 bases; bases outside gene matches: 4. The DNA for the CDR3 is TGTGCCAGCAGCGTAGGACAGGGGGTGGTAGAGACCCAGTACTTC. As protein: CASSVGQGVVETQYF.

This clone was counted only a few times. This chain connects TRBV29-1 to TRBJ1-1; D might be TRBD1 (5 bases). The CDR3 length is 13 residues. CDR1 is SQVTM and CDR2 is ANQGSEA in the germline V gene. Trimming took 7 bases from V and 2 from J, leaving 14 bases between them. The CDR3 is CSGLGASNTEAFF. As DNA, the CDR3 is TGCAGCGGATTAGGGGCATCCAACACTGAAGCTTTCTTT.

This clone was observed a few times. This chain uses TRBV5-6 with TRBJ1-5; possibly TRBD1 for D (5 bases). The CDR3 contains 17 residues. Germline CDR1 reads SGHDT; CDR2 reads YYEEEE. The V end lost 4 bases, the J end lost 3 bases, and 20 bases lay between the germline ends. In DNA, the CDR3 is TGTGCCAGCAGCCTGCGGCAGGGAGAGTATACCAATCAGCCCCAGCATTTT. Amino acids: CASSLRQGEYTNQPQHF.

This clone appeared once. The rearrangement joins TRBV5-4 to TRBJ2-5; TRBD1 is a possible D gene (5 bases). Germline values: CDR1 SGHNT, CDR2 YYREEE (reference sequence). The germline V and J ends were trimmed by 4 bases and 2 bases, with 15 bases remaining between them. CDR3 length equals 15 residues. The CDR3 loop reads CASSPSRQFQETQYF. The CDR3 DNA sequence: TGTGCCAGCAGCCCAAGCCGACAGTTTCAAGAGACCCAGTACTTC.

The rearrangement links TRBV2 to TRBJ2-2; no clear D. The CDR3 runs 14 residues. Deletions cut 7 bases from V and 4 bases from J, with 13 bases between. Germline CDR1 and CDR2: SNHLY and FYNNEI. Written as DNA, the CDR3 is TGTGCCAGCAAACTGGTTCTGGGCACCGGGGAGCTGTTTTTT. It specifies CASKLVLGTGELFF.

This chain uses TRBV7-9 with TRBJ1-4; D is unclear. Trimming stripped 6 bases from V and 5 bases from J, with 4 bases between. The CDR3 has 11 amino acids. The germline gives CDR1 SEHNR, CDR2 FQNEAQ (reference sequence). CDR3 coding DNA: TGTGCCAGCAGTGGGAATGAAAAACTGTTTTTT. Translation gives CASSGNEKLFF.

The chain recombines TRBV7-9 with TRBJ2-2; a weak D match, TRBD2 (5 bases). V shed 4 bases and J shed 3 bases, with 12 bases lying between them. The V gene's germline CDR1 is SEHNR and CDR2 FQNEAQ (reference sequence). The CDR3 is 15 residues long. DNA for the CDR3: TGTGCCAGCAGCTGGTCCGGGATCTACACCGGGGAGCTGTTTTTT. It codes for CASSWSGIYTGELFF.

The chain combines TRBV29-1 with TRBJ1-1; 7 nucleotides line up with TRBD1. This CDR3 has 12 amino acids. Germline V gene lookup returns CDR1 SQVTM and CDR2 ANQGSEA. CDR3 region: CSGLGGGQEAFF. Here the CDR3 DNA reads TGCAGTGGATTGGGAGGGGGCCAAGAAGCTTTCTTT. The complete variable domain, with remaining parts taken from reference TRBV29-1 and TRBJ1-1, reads SAVISQKPSRDICQRGTSLTIQCQVDSQVTMMFWYRQQPGQSLTLIATANQGSEATYESGFVIDKFPISRPNLTFSTLTVSNMSPEDSSIYLCSGLGGGQEAFFGQGTRLTVV.

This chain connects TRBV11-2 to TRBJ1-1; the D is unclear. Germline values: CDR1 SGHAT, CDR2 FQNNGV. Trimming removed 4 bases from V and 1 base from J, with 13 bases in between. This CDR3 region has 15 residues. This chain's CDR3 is CASSSRIAGNTEAFF. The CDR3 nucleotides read TGTGCCAGCAGCTCCCGGATTGCGGGGAACACTGAAGCTTTCTTT.

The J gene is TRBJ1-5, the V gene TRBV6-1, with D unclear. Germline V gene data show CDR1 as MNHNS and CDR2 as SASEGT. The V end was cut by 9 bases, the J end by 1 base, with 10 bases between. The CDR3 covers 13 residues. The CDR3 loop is CASRLESNQPQHF. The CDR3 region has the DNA TGTGCCAGTAGACTCGAGAGCAATCAGCCCCAGCATTTT.

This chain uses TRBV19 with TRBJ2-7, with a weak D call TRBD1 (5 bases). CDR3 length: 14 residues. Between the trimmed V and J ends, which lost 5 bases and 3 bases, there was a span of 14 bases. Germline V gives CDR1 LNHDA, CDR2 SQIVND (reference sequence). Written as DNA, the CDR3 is TGTGCCAGTAGTCTCCGAACAGGCCTCTACGAGCAGTACTTC. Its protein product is CASSLRTGLYEQYF.

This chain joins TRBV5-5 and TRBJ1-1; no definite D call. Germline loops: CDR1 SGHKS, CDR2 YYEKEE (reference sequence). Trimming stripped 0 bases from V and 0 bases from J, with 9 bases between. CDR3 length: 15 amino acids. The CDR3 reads CASSLVQMMNTEAFF. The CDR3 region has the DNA TGTGCCAGCAGCTTGGTCCAAATGATGAACACTGAAGCTTTCTTT. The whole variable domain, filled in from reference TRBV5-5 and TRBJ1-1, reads DAGVTQSPTHLIKTRGQQVTLRCSPISGHKSVSWYQQVLGQGPQFIFQYYEKEERGRGNFPDRFSARQFPNYSSELNVNALLLGDSALYLCASSLVQMMNTEAFFGQGTRLTVV.